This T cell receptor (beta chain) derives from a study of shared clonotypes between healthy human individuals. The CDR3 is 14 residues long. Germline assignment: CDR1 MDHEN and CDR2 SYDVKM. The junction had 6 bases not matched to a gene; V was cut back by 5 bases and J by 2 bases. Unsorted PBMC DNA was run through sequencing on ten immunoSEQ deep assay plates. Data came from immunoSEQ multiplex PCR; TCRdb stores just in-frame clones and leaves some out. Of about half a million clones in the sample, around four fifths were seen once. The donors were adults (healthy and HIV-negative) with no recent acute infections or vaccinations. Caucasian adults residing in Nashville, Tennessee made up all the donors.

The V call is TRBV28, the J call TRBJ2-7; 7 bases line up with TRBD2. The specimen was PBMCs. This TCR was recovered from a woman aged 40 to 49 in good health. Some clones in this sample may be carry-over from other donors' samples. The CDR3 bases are TGTGCCAGCAGTGCCGGGACTACCGCCTACGAGCAGTACTTC. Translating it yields CASSAGTTAYEQYF.